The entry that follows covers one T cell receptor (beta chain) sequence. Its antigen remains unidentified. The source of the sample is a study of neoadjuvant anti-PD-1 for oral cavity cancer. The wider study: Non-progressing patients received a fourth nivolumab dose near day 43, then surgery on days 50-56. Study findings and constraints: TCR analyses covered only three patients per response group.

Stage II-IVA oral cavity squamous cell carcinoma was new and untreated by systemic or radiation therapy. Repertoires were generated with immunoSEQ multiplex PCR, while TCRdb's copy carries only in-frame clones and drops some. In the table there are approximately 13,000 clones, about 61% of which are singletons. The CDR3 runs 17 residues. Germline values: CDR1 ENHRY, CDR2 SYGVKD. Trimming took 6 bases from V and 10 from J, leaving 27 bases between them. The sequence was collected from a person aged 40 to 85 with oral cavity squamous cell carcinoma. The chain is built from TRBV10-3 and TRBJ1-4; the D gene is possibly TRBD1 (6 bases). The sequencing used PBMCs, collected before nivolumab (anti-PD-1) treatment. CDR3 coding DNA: TGTGCCATCAGCGCAAACGACGATAACAGGGTAGGAGGAAAACTGTTTTTT. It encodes CAISANDDNRVGGKLFF.